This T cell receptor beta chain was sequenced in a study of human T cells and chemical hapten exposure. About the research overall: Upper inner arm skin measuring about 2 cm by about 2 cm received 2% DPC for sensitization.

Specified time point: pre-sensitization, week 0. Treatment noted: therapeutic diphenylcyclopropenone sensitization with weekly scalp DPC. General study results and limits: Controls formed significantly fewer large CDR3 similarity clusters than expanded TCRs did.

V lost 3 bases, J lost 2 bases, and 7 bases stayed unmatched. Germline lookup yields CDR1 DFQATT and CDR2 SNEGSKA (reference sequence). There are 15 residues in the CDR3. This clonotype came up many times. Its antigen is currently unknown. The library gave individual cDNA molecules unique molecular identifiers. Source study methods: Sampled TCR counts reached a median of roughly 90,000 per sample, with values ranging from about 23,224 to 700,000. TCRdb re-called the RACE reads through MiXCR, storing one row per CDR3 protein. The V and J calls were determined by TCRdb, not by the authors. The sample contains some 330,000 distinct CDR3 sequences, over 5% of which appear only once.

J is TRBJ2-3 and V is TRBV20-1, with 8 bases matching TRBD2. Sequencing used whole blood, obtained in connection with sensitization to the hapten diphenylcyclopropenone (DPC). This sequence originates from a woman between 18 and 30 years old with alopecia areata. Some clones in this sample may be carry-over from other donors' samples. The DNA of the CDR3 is TGCAGTGCTAGCATAGCGGGGAGCTTCACAGATACGCAGTATTTT. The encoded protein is CSASIAGSFTDTQYF.